This T cell receptor beta chain was sequenced for a study of T cells after yellow fever vaccination. As for the study in general: Preparation used SMART-Seq v4 Ultra Low Input for the low-cell-number fractions.

Generation of TCR cDNA used 5'RACE template switching (which added a universal primer site and UMIs). In TCRdb, the 5' RACE reads were re-called with MiXCR into one record per CDR3 protein. This repertoire shows 280,000 or so distinct CDR3 sequences, roughly 9% found once; its top ten account for around 3.3%. This CDR3 has 17 residues. The ends lost 1 base at V and 6 bases at J; junction bases unmatched: 11. Germline assignment: CDR1 SGHRS and CDR2 YFSETQ. The J gene is TRBJ2-5, the V gene TRBV5-1, with TRBD2 identical over 11 bases. Sample: CD4+ T cells sorted from PBMCs, taken 5 days after the yellow fever booster vaccination. The sequence was collected from a man younger than 30 who received the YFV17D yellow fever vaccine. In DNA, the CDR3 is TGCGCCAGCAGCTTGTATGCGACTAGCGGGGTTCGCAAGACCCAGTACTTC. Encoded protein: CASSLYATSGVRKTQYF.